This T cell receptor beta chain was profiled in a study of control samples from healthy donors and cancer patients. V lost 0 bases to trimming and J lost 7 bases, with 6 bases between them. The V gene's germline CDR1 is SGHAT and CDR2 FQNNGV. The CDR3 length is 13 residues. The repertoire was sequenced with immunoSEQ multiplex PCR; TCRdb's copy has only in-frame clones and lacks some. The data contain around 160,000 clones, more than 85% of them singletons. The receptor was isolated from a man between 18 and 35 years old in good health. The specimen was blood. The chain carries TRBV11-2 and TRBJ1-4; no definite D call. CDR3 amino acids: CASSLDEVEKLFF. The CDR3 DNA follows: TGTGCCAGCAGCTTAGACGAGGTTGAAAAACTGTTTTTT.